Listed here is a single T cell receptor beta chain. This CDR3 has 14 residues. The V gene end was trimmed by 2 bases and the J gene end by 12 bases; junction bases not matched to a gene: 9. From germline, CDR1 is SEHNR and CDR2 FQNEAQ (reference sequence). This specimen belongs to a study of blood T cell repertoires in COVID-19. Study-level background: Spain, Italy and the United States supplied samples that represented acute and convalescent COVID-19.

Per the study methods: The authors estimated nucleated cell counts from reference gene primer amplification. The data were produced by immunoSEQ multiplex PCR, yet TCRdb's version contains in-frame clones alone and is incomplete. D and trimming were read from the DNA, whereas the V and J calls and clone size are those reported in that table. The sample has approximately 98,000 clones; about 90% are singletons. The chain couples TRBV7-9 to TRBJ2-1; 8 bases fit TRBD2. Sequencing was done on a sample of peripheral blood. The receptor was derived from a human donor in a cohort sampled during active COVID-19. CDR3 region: CASSLPAGAIAQFF. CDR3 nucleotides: TGTGCCAGCAGCTTACCAGCGGGAGCAATCGCGCAGTTCTTC.